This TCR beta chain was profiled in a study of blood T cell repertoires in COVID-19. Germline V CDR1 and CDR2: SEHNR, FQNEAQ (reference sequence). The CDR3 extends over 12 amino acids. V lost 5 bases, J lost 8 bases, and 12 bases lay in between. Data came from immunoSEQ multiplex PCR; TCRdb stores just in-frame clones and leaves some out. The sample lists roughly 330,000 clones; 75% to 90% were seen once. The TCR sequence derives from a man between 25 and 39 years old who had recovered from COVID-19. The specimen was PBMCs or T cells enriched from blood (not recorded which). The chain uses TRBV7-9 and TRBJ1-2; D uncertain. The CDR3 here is CASSHSDSGYTF. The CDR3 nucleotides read TGTGCCAGCAGCCACAGTGATTCCGGCTACACCTTC.